The rows below give T cell receptor beta chains drawn from one sample of a study of post-analysis software for immune sequencing data. Using its own MiXCR run on the PCR reads, TCRdb lists one record per CDR3 protein. The sample carries approximately 570,000 distinct CDR3 sequences, around 44% recorded once. Sequencing was done on a sample of blood. The receptors were gathered from a girl aged 10 to 17 with multiple sclerosis. The conserved cysteine and the conserved F or W are not part of the CDR3 here.

>TRBV12-3/TRBV12-4|TRBJ2-7
ASTAGSSYEQY
>TRBV2|TRBJ2-4
ASSEGEAKNIQY
>TRBV7-2|TRBJ2-5
ASSRSGGAVETQY
>TRBV2|TRBJ1-4
ASSDNYVGEKLF
>TRBV7-8|TRBJ2-7
ASSPKRTDPYEQY
>TRBV6-6|TRBJ2-1
ASSPLAGGPRDEQF
>TRBV12-3/TRBV12-4|TRBJ2-2
ASSWTGGRGGELF
>TRBV7-8|TRBJ2-1
ASSFGGGPLPYNEQF
>TRBV10-3|TRBJ2-1
AISESGLAGDRDEQF
>TRBV4-1|TRBJ2-7
ASSQDPPLAGGPPYEQY
>TRBV12-3/TRBV12-4|TRBJ1-2
ASSLSTLGYT
>TRBV4-2|TRBJ1-1
ASSQRGQLNTEAF
>TRBV20-1|TRBJ2-3
SAREGHDTQY
>TRBV5-1|TRBJ2-5
ASRSDRAETQY
>TRBV20-1|TRBJ2-1
SASPLSGGAGIGF
>TRBV6-5|TRBJ2-5
ASSYLVGTNQETQY